The rows below give T cell receptor beta chains drawn from one sample of a study of regulatory T cells in long-lasting Graves disease. TCRdb passed the multiplex PCR reads through MiXCR, listing each CDR3 protein once. The table lists fewer than 500,000 distinct CDR3 sequences, about a sixth of them singletons. These data were likewise used in another study, on T cells in Graves' hyperthyroidism and ophthalmopathy.

The sample in question was peripheral blood mononuclear cells (PBMCs), obtained at new diagnosis, from a patient treated with antithyroid drugs. These receptors all come from a man aged 40-49 years with Graves disease. Both conserved end residues are part of each CDR3. Each record gives: D gene, clone size, J gene, V gene, CDR3 protein, CDR3 DNA. A D gene is named only where the DNA matches it firmly. The size of a clone is reported for some rows only, either as once, few or many, or as a class for expanded clones.

NA | NA | TRBJ2-5 | TRBV29-1 | CSVLPSPQETQYF | TGCAGCGTCCTACCGTCCCCCCAAGAGACCCAGTACTTC
TRBD2 | many | TRBJ2-5 | TRBV28 | CASSKTSGAILETQYF | TGTGCCAGCAGTAAGACTAGCGGAGCAATACTAGAGACCCAGTACTTC
NA | many | TRBJ1-1 | TRBV20-1 | CSASPNPSPGRTEAFF | TGCAGTGCTAGTCCCAACCCATCTCCAGGGAGGACTGAAGCTTTCTTT
NA | NA | TRBJ2-5 | TRBV24-1 | CATSAGETQYF | TGTGCCACCAGTGCTGGTGAGACCCAGTACTTC
NA | NA | TRBJ2-2 | TRBV9 | CASSSQDSYTGELFF | TGTGCCAGCAGCTCCCAAGACAGTTACACCGGGGAGCTGTTTTTT
NA | NA | TRBJ2-3 | TRBV28 | CASSSRGSGDTQYF | TGTGCCAGCAGTTCCCGGGGTAGCGGCGATACGCAGTATTTT
TRBD2 | many | TRBJ2-3 | TRBV11-2 | CASSARLAVTDTQYF | TGTGCCAGCAGCGCCAGACTAGCGGTCACAGATACGCAGTATTTT
NA | many | TRBJ2-2 | TRBV12-3/TRBV12-4 | CASSLSLTGELFF | TGTGCCAGCAGTTTAAGCCTCACCGGGGAGCTGTTTTTT
NA | many | TRBJ2-2 | TRBV20-1 | CSARVLRYAGELFF | TGCAGTGCTAGAGTTCTTCGGTACGCCGGGGAGCTGTTTTTT
NA | many | TRBJ2-7 | TRBV28 | CASSGSYYEQYF | TGTGCCAGCAGTGGGTCCTACTACGAGCAGTACTTC
TRBD2 | NA | TRBJ2-1 | TRBV12-3/TRBV12-4 | CASSPGLAGGSSYNEQFF | TGTGCCAGCAGTCCGGGACTAGCGGGGGGAAGCTCCTACAATGAGCAGTTCTTC
TRBD2 | many | TRBJ2-5 | TRBV28 | CASSSLPPGGETQYF | TGTGCCAGCAGTTCATTACCCCCGGGAGGAGAGACCCAGTACTTC
NA | many | TRBJ1-1 | TRBV20-1 | CSASGTGGTEAFF | TGCAGTGCTAGCGGGACCGGGGGGACTGAAGCTTTCTTT
TRBD2 | few | TRBJ2-1 | TRBV6-5 | CASSFISGPRRSYNEQFF | TGTGCCAGCAGTTTCATTAGCGGGCCACGTCGCTCCTACAATGAGCAGTTCTTC
NA | many | TRBJ1-1 | TRBV6-2/TRBV6-3 | CASSPSSGPNTEAFF | TGTGCCAGCAGTCCATCCTCGGGTCCGAACACTGAAGCTTTCTTT
TRBD1 | many | TRBJ2-5 | TRBV18 | CASSPISGQGVKTQYF | TGTGCCAGCTCACCAATTTCGGGACAGGGCGTGAAGACCCAGTACTTC
NA | many | TRBJ1-2 | TRBV7-9 | CASSLALGGLSYGYTF | TGTGCCAGCAGCTTAGCGCTCGGGGGGCTGAGCTATGGCTACACCTTC
NA | many | TRBJ2-2 | TRBV3-1 | CASSQRRDLTGELFF | TGTGCCAGCAGCCAACGCCGCGACCTTACCGGGGAGCTGTTTTTT
NA | many | TRBJ2-5 | TRBV30 | CAWSSQETQYF | TGTGCCTGGAGTTCCCAAGAGACCCAGTACTTC
NA | few | TRBJ1-1 | TRBV29-1 | CSVKIGGLGTEAFF | TGCAGCGTTAAGATAGGGGGGCTGGGGACTGAAGCTTTCTTT
NA | few | TRBJ1-1 | TRBV28 | CASSLFPPGSSNTEAFF | TGTGCCAGCAGTTTATTCCCCCCGGGGAGTTCGAACACTGAAGCTTTCTTT
TRBD1 | many | TRBJ2-1 | TRBV28 | CASSFQGARYNEQFF | TGTGCCAGCAGCTTTCAGGGGGCGCGGTACAATGAGCAGTTCTTC
NA | many | TRBJ2-3 | TRBV12-3/TRBV12-4 | CASSLWQGSDTQYF | TGTGCCAGCAGTTTATGGCAGGGGTCAGATACGCAGTATTTT
NA | NA | TRBJ2-2 | TRBV6-1 | CASRDFNTGELFF | TGTGCCAGCAGGGACTTTAACACCGGGGAGCTGTTTTTT
TRBD2 | NA | TRBJ2-1 | TRBV6-2/TRBV6-3 | CASSPPSGRRSPYNEQFF | TGTGCCAGCAGTCCCCCTAGCGGGAGGAGGTCCCCCTACAATGAGCAGTTCTTC
NA | NA | TRBJ1-4 | TRBV12-3/TRBV12-4 | CASSLWGAASTNEKLFF | TGTGCCAGCAGCCTTTGGGGGGCGGCCTCAACTAATGAAAAACTGTTTTTT
TRBD1 | many | TRBJ2-5 | TRBV2 | CASPRQGGSATKQETQYF | TGTGCCAGTCCTAGACAGGGTGGCTCCGCGACCAAACAAGAGACCCAGTACTTC
NA | few | TRBJ1-5 | TRBV6-2/TRBV6-3 | CASRRFGTGNQPQHF | TGTGCCAGCAGGCGGTTTGGGACGGGGAATCAGCCCCAGCATTTT
TRBD1 | many | TRBJ1-5 | TRBV6-5 | CASSSGTALYQPQHF | TGTGCCAGCAGTTCCGGGACAGCCCTTTATCAGCCCCAGCATTTT
NA | NA | TRBJ2-7 | TRBV7-9 | CASSQDSIYEQYF | TGTGCCAGCAGTCAGGACAGTATCTACGAGCAGTACTTC
TRBD1 | NA | TRBJ1-6 | TRBV6-1 | CASSQTHRGLGSPLHF | TGTGCCAGCAGTCAGACTCACAGGGGGCTCGGGTCACCCCTCCACTTT
NA | few | TRBJ2-6 | TRBV11-2 | CASSLLRANVLTF | TGTGCCAGCAGCCTGTTGAGGGCCAACGTCCTGACTTTC